This passage covers 6 T cell receptor beta chains from one sample sequenced in a study of T-cell reconstitution after alpha-beta-depleted transplantation in children. It was with unique molecular identifiers that the TCRbeta library was prepared. Each CDR3 protein gets one entry after TCRdb re-called the PCR reads with MiXCR. The sample has some 500,000 distinct CDR3 sequences, about a sixth seen once; the top ten hold 2.5% to 3.5%. The sequences come from PBMCs from the stem cell graft donor, collected from the stem cell graft. Receptor source: a human donor who donated a stem cell graft to a child with acute lymphoblastic leukemia.

This clonotype was found a few times. The chain links TRBV20-1 to TRBJ1-5; D is uncertain. The CDR3 is 13 residues long. V was trimmed by 3 bases and J by 0 bases, leaving 6 bases between them. Germline-derived CDR1 and CDR2 are DFQATT and SNEGSKA (reference sequence). The CDR3 here is CSASEDSNQPQHF. CDR3 nucleotides: TGCAGTGCTAGTGAAGATAGCAATCAGCCCCAGCATTTT.

The J gene is TRBJ2-7, the V gene TRBV5-6; 12 positions agree with TRBD2. Trimming took 3 bases from V and 0 from J; bases not matched to a gene: 19. The CDR3 has 21 amino acids. CDR1 is SGHDT and CDR2 is YYEEEE in the germline V gene. The CDR3 loop is CASSSILTTSGSPVSSYEQYF. DNA for the CDR3: TGTGCCAGCAGCTCGATACTAACGACTAGCGGGAGCCCTGTGAGCTCCTACGAGCAGTACTTC.

This clonotype was picked up a small number of times. The chain has TRBV11-1 and TRBJ2-5; no reliable D call. Trimming took 1 base from V and 3 from J, leaving 9 bases between them. CDR3 length: 14 residues. Germline V CDR1 and CDR2: SGHAT, FQDESV (reference sequence). The CDR3 sequence: CASSLVGDKETQYF. CDR3 DNA sequence: TGTGCCAGCAGCTTAGTCGGCGACAAAGAGACCCAGTACTTC.

This rearrangement joins TRBV5-1 to TRBJ2-1; D remains ambiguous. Germline lookup yields CDR1 SGHRS and CDR2 YFSETQ. This CDR3 region has 15 residues. V lost 3 bases, J lost 0 bases, and 10 bases lay in between. This CDR3 is CASSSPYSSYNEQFF. DNA of the CDR3: TGCGCCAGCAGCTCCCCATACAGCTCCTACAATGAGCAGTTCTTC.

The chain is built from TRBV24-1 and TRBJ2-3, with 13 bases matching TRBD2. This CDR3 is built from 17 residues. Germline V gene sequence: CDR1 KGHDR, CDR2 SFDVKD. V trimming: 5 bases; J trimming: 3 bases; junction bases outside the gene matches: 7. In DNA, the CDR3 is TGTGCCACCAGTGGTCGAGGACTAGCGGGAGTGACAGATACGCAGTATTTT. Translating it yields CATSGRGLAGVTDTQYF.

This chain links TRBV11-1 with TRBJ2-3; 8 bases line up with TRBD2. This CDR3 region has 18 residues. Losses at the gene ends were 2 bases for V and 0 bases for J; bases not matched to a gene: 10. Germline CDR1 reads SGHAT; CDR2 reads FQDESV (reference sequence). The CDR3 protein is CASSLPTTSGLSTDTQYF. The DNA of the CDR3 is TGTGCCAGCAGCTTACCTACAACTAGCGGACTTAGCACAGATACGCAGTATTTT.